The next 15 T cell receptor beta chains were all read from a single sample in a study of blood T cell repertoires in COVID-19. Data came from immunoSEQ multiplex PCR; TCRdb stores just in-frame clones and leaves some out. There are over 60,000 clones in the sample; more than 80% occur only once, and less than 7.5% lies in the top ten. Sample: peripheral blood. These receptors all come from a woman over 75 with active COVID-19.

The chain carries TRBV4-1 and TRBJ2-1; 8 bases are a match to TRBD2. This CDR3 has 17 residues. Germline loops: CDR1 MGHRA, CDR2 YSYEKL. Unmatched junction bases numbered 11, after V lost 1 base and J lost 6 bases. The CDR3 DNA follows: TGCGCCAGCAGCCAAGTAACCTCGGGAGGGCCGGGCAATGAGCAGTTCTTC. This sequence encodes CASSQVTSGGPGNEQFF.

V usage is TRBV4-1 and J usage is TRBJ2-1; 10 bases agree with TRBD1. CDR3 length: 16 amino acids. The V segment lost 6 bases and the J segment 4 bases; nucleotides outside the gene matches: 9. CDR1 is MGHRA and CDR2 is YSYEKL in the germline V gene. The CDR3 region is CASRDRDRGFYNEQFF. The CDR3 DNA follows: TGCGCCAGCAGAGACCGGGACAGGGGTTTTTACAATGAGCAGTTCTTC.

The chain has TRBV6-6 and TRBJ2-5; no definite D call. V gave up 2 bases and J gave up 5 bases, with 9 bases separating them. The CDR3 covers 13 residues. The V gene's germline CDR1 is MNHNY and CDR2 SVGAGI (reference sequence). CDR3 coding DNA: TGTGCCAGCAGTTACCGGCAGGCGGAGACCCAGTACTTC. It yields the protein CASSYRQAETQYF.

The chain couples TRBV5-4 to TRBJ2-1, with TRBD2 matching over 11 bases. Per the germline V gene, CDR1 is SGHNT and CDR2 is YYREEE (reference sequence). V lost 4 bases to trimming and J lost 7 bases; unmatched junction nucleotides: 10. The CDR3 length is 16 residues. The CDR3 DNA reads TGTGCCAGCAGCCCTACCGGGGCTAGCGGGAGGAATGAGCAGTTCTTC. It encodes CASSPTGASGRNEQFF.

V is TRBV7-2 and J is TRBJ1-1, with D uncertain. Trimming cost V 2 bases and J 7 bases, with 5 bases left between them. Germline-derived CDR1 and CDR2 are SGHTA and FQGNSA. The CDR3 loop spans 11 amino acids. CDR3 loop: CASSLHSEAFF. In DNA, the CDR3 is TGTGCCAGCAGCTTACATAGTGAAGCTTTCTTT.

The rearrangement links TRBV1 to TRBJ2-1; TRBD2, the table's D call, was not compared with the DNA. TRBV1 corresponds to a pseudogene. The CDR3 length is 15 residues. In nucleotides, the CDR3 is TGCACCAGCAGCCCGGGACTAGCGGGAGGGGATGAGCAGTTCTTC. It codes for CTSSPGLAGGDEQFF.

This clone was seen only a few times. This chain links TRBV5-4 with TRBJ2-2; D is perhaps TRBD1 (5 bases). V gave up 4 bases and J gave up 5 bases, with 15 bases separating them. The V gene's germline CDR1 is SGHNT and CDR2 YYREEE (reference sequence). The CDR3 totals 15 residues. The chain's CDR3 is CASSLDSPATGELFF. CDR3 sequence (DNA): TGTGCCAGCAGCCTAGACAGCCCGGCTACCGGGGAGCTGTTTTTT.

The chain links TRBV7-9 to TRBJ1-1; 9 positions match TRBD1. Germline assignment: CDR1 SEHNR and CDR2 FQNEAQ (reference sequence). CDR3 size: 15 residues. V lost 1 base and J lost 5; bases outside the gene matches: 5. For the CDR3, the DNA is TGTGCCAGCAGCTTAGGGGACAGGGAAGGGACTGAAGCTTTCTTT. Translated: CASSLGDREGTEAFF. Combining the CDR3 with reference TRBV7-9 and TRBJ1-1 gives the whole variable domain DTGVSQNPRHKITKRGQNVTFRCDPISEHNRLYWYRQTLGQGPEFLTYFQNEAQLEKSRLLSDRFSAERPKGSFSTLEIQRTEQGDSAMYLCASSLGDREGTEAFFGQGTRLTVV.

This clone came up once. The gene calls are TRBV11-3 and TRBJ2-2; possible D gene TRBD1, 6 bases. The CDR3 contains 15 residues. Trimming removed 0 bases at V and 4 bases at J, with 9 bases between. Germline V gives CDR1 SGHNT, CDR2 YENEEA. CDR3 residues: CASSLDQGFTGELFF. For the CDR3, the DNA is TGTGCCAGCAGCTTAGATCAGGGGTTCACCGGGGAGCTGTTTTTT.

The V gene is TRBV18, the J gene TRBJ2-1; 7 bases line up with TRBD2. CDR3 length: 16 amino acids. The germline V gene has CDR1 KGHSH and CDR2 LQKENI. V was pared by 3 bases and J by 7 bases, with 12 bases of the junction left unmatched. The CDR3 DNA sequence: TGTGCCAGCTCACCCCCGGGTCGGGGGGATGCGAATGAGCAGTTCTTC. This translates into CASSPPGRGDANEQFF.

This chain connects TRBV9 to TRBJ2-3, with D perhaps matching TRBD1 (6 bases). There are 16 residues in the CDR3. Germline-derived CDR1 and CDR2 are SGDLS and YYNGEE. The germline V and J ends were trimmed by 2 bases and 8 bases, with 21 bases remaining between them. The CDR3 nucleotides are TGTGCCAGCAGCGTGAGTACCGGGACAACTCATGGTACGCAGTATTTT. Protein: CASSVSTGTTHGTQYF.

This chain uses TRBV18 with TRBJ1-1, with 7 nucleotides matching TRBD1. Germline V CDR1 and CDR2: KGHSH, LQKENI. Trimming removed 6 bases from V and 3 bases from J; junction bases left unmatched: 7. This CDR3 is built from 14 residues. DNA for the CDR3: TGTGCCAGCTCCCTCGACAGGGATTACACTGAAGCTTTCTTT. Residues: CASSLDRDYTEAFF.

This chain links TRBV25-1 with TRBJ1-2, with a possible D match to TRBD1 (6 bases). V lost 2 bases, J lost 5 bases, and 12 bases lay in between. Per the germline V gene, CDR1 is MGHDK and CDR2 is SYGVNS. The CDR3 runs 14 residues. The CDR3 DNA sequence: TGTGCCAGCAGTGAAAGGGGGGGCCGGTATGGCTACACCTTC. The encoded protein is CASSERGGRYGYTF.

This rearrangement joins TRBV9 to TRBJ1-5; TRBD1 agrees at 7 bases. Germline V lookup: CDR1 SGDLS, CDR2 YYNGEE. J was trimmed by 4 bases and V by 3 bases; bases with no gene match: 4. The CDR3 has 14 residues. The CDR3 DNA reads TGTGCCAGCAGCGAACAGACAGGGAATCAGCCCCAGCATTTT. Its protein is CASSEQTGNQPQHF.

This chain joins TRBV2 and TRBJ2-1, with 7 bases matching TRBD2. J was trimmed by 9 bases and V by 4 bases; bases with no gene match: 6. The CDR3 has 13 amino acids. Per germline, CDR1 SNHLY and CDR2 FYNNEI. CDR3 sequence (DNA): TGTGCCAGCAGTGTAGGGAGGGCCGGTGAGCAGTTCTTC. Protein product: CASSVGRAGEQFF.